Given below is one T cell receptor (beta chain) in context. Its antigen remains unidentified. Base qualities were left out, and no much larger clone turns up one base away. This entry belongs to a study of technical replicates of blood from four donors (dated by TCRdb to 2017 to 2019). CDR1 LNHNV and CDR2 YYDKDF were looked up in the germline V gene (reference sequence). The CDR3 goes from the cysteine to the phenylalanine over 13 residues. Only CDR3 DNA remains: 39 bases, in frame from the first base. V drops 1 base and J drops 10 bases, leaving 10 bases in between. Receptors were amplified or captured by the immunoSEQ multiplex PCR assay. What TCRdb holds here is the immuneACCESS table cut down to in-frame rearrangements. Part of the clones is not present; checked against another copy, under half of the missing clones reflect an unresolved V gene, and the others are unexplained. The sample includes approximately 79,000 clones, with approximately 91% observed a single time. The ten largest clones capture 0.3% to 0.45% of the sample.

Source material: T cells isolated from PBMCs. Recombination linked TRBV15 to TRBJ2-2; no D gene can be assigned with confidence. The sequence derives from a human donor in good health. The CDR3 here reads CATSRVYSEELFF. The bases read TGTGCCACCAGCAGAGTCTACTCCGAGGAGCTGTTTTTT.